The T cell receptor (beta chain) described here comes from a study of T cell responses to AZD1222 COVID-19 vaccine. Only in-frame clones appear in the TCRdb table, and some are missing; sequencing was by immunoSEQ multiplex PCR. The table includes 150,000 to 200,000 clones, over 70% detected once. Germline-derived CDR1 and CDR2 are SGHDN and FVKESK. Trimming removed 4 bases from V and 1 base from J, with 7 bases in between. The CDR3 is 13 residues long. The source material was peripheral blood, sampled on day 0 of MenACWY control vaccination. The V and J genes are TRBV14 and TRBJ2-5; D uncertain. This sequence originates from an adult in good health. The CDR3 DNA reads TGTGCCAGCAGCCGAAATCTCCAAGAGACCCAGTACTTC. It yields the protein CASSRNLQETQYF.